This is a list of T cell receptor beta chains from one sample in a study of human T cells and chemical hapten exposure. TCRdb independently ran MiXCR on the RACE reads; one entry per CDR3 protein. The sample has around 120,000 distinct CDR3 sequences, about an eighth seen once. Here the sequenced sample was whole blood, taken in connection with sensitization to the hapten diphenylcyclopropenone (DPC). The receptor source for this set is a man between 18 and 35 years old with alopecia areata. Some clones in this sample may be carry-over from other donors' samples. CDR3s include the opening cysteine and the closing phenylalanine or tryptophan. D genes are given only for firm matches. Size is omitted from some rows. Given values are once, few, many or a class for expanded clones.

j_gene | v_gene | abundance | d_gene | CDR3aa | CDR3nt
TRBJ2-3 | TRBV7-3 | few | TRBD2 | CASSLTASGGTDTQYF | TGTGCCAGCAGCTTAACGGCTAGCGGGGGAACAGATACGCAGTATTTT
TRBJ1-6 | TRBV4-3 | . | . | CASSLGTGGESPLHF | TGCGCCAGCAGCCTAGGGACGGGTGGGGAATCACCCCTCCACTTT
TRBJ2-2 | TRBV19 | . | . | CASRSLARDTGELFF | TGTGCCAGTAGGTCTCTAGCGAGGGACACCGGGGAGCTGTTTTTT
TRBJ1-3 | TRBV21-1 | . | . | CASSNWTGRGSSGNTIYF | TGTGCCAGCAGCAATTGGACAGGGAGAGGGAGCTCTGGAAACACCATATATTTT
TRBJ1-6 | TRBV7-2 | few | TRBD1 | CASSLSIGTGSSPLHF | TGTGCCAGCAGCTTATCTATCGGGACAGGGTCTTCACCCCTCCACTTT
TRBJ1-2 | TRBV4-3 | many | TRBD1 | CASSQVVNRGGYTF | TGCGCCAGCAGCCAAGTCGTGAACAGGGGAGGCTACACCTTC
TRBJ2-5 | TRBV29-1 | . | . | CSVDGASGATQETQYF | TGCAGCGTTGATGGGGCAAGTGGGGCAACCCAAGAGACCCAGTACTTC
TRBJ1-1 | TRBV29-1 | . | . | CSGGGTEAFF | TGCAGCGGAGGGGGAACTGAAGCTTTCTTT
TRBJ1-1 | TRBV18 | many | . | CASSPGLGTADTEAFF | TGTGCCAGCTCACCGGGGCTGGGGACTGCAGACACTGAAGCTTTCTTT
TRBJ2-3 | TRBV2 | . | . | CASSRGGGTDTQYF | TGTGCCAGCAGTAGAGGGGGAGGCACAGATACGCAGTATTTT
TRBJ2-1 | TRBV6-2/TRBV6-3 | . | . | CASSYSKAPRGHEQFF | TGTGCCAGCAGTTACTCGAAGGCCCCTCGGGGCCATGAGCAGTTCTTC
TRBJ1-1 | TRBV18 | few | TRBD1 | CASNPGGNTEAFF | TGTGCCAGCAATCCAGGGGGGAACACTGAAGCTTTCTTT
TRBJ2-5 | TRBV4-3 | . | . | CASSQATPNQETQYF | TGCGCCAGCAGCCAAGCGACACCTAACCAAGAGACCCAGTACTTC
TRBJ1-1 | TRBV9 | . | . | CASSVVITAEAFF | TGTGCCAGCAGCGTAGTAATTACCGCTGAAGCTTTCTTT
TRBJ2-1 | TRBV2 | few | TRBD2 | CASTRLASEQFF | TGTGCCAGCACCCGACTAGCTAGTGAGCAGTTCTTC
TRBJ1-5 | TRBV7-2 | few | . | CASSEIQGASQHF | TGTGCCAGCAGCGAAATACAGGGTGCGTCCCAGCATTTT
TRBJ1-6 | TRBV6-5 | . | . | CASSTTGEYNSPLHF | TGTGCCAGCAGTACCACCGGGGAGTATAATTCACCCCTCCACTTT
TRBJ2-1 | TRBV20-1 | . | . | CSARTPDSYNEQFF | TGCAGTGCACGGACCCCTGACTCCTACAATGAGCAGTTCTTC
TRBJ2-1 | TRBV3-1 | . | . | CASSYRSSYNEQFF | TGTGCCAGCAGCTACAGGAGCTCCTACAATGAGCAGTTCTTC
TRBJ2-2 | TRBV7-9 | few | . | CASSLAVAGELFF | TGTGCCAGCAGCTTAGCCGTAGCCGGGGAGCTGTTTTTT
TRBJ2-3 | TRBV7-2 | . | . | CASSLSVTSTDTQYF | TGTGCCAGCAGCTTATCCGTTACTAGCACAGATACGCAGTATTTT
TRBJ2-1 | TRBV7-3 | . | TRBD2 | CASSQMTSGNNEQFF | TGTGCCAGCAGCCAAATGACTAGCGGCAACAATGAGCAGTTCTTC
TRBJ1-1 | TRBV11-2 | . | TRBD1 | CASSFGTGSNTEAFF | TGTGCCAGCAGCTTTGGGACAGGATCGAACACTGAAGCTTTCTTT
TRBJ2-3 | TRBV18 | few | . | CASSPNMPQAEDTQYF | TGTGCCAGCTCACCAAATATGCCCCAGGCCGAAGATACGCAGTATTTT
TRBJ1-1 | TRBV19 | few | . | CASSMGRETEAFF | TGTGCCAGTAGTATGGGTCGGGAGACTGAAGCTTTCTTT
TRBJ2-7 | TRBV12-3/TRBV12-4 | . | . | CASSSPYRTTYEQYF | TGTGCCAGCAGTTCCCCATACCGGACCACCTACGAGCAGTACTTC
TRBJ1-4 | TRBV9 | few | . | CASSVQGGRYEKLFF | TGTGCCAGCAGCGTTCAGGGAGGGAGATATGAAAAACTGTTTTTT
TRBJ2-3 | TRBV7-9 | . | . | CASSLKGDTQYF | TGTGCCAGCAGTCTTAAGGGTGATACGCAGTATTTT
TRBJ2-1 | TRBV7-3 | many | TRBD2 | CASSYPPNVEGVASGNEQFF | TGTGCCAGCAGCTACCCCCCGAATGTTGAAGGGGTGGCTAGCGGCAATGAGCAGTTCTTC
TRBJ1-5 | TRBV18 | few | . | CASSPQGFDQPQHF | TGTGCCAGCTCACCACAGGGATTTGATCAGCCCCAGCATTTT
TRBJ1-1 | TRBV6-2/TRBV6-3 | . | . | CASSYTENTEAFF | TGTGCCAGCAGTTATACAGAGAACACTGAAGCTTTCTTT
TRBJ1-6 | TRBV7-9 | . | . | CASSGTEGKRNSPLHF | TGTGCCAGCAGCGGGACGGAGGGGAAGAGGAATTCACCCCTCCACTTT
TRBJ2-3 | TRBV7-3 | . | . | CASSLSGRGTDTQYF | TGTGCCAGCAGCTTAAGCGGCAGAGGCACAGATACGCAGTATTTT
TRBJ2-1 | TRBV6-2/TRBV6-3 | few | . | CASSSGGFSYNEQFF | TGTGCCAGCAGTTCCGGGGGATTCTCCTACAATGAGCAGTTCTTC
TRBJ2-5 | TRBV29-1 | few | . | CSVAQETQYF | TGCAGCGTTGCCCAAGAGACCCAGTACTTC
TRBJ2-1 | TRBV2 | . | . | CASSEDRAFGNEQFF | TGTGCCAGCAGTGAAGACAGGGCCTTCGGCAATGAGCAGTTCTTC